This TCR beta chain was documented in a study of PD-1 blockade in classical Hodgkin lymphoma. Each patient's relapse followed autologous stem cell transplantation, and brentuximab vedotin exposure varied. The length of the CDR3 is 14 residues. After removal of 0 bases from V and 11 bases from J, the junction contained 9 bases not matched to a gene. Germline V gives CDR1 SGDLS, CDR2 YYNGEE. Study findings and constraints: No one has yet defined what causes the repertoire differences, which may be disease activity or prior therapy.

As concerns this clone: Antigen specificity is unknown.

Here immunoSEQ multiplex PCR was the method, and the copy in TCRdb shows in-frame clones only, minus some. Of 90,000 to 100,000 clones in the sample, 80% to 90% are singletons; the top ten hold about 11%. The sequence came from a human donor with classical Hodgkin lymphoma. Here the sequenced sample was peripheral blood mononuclear cells (PBMCs), taken before the second cycle of nivolumab. This chain uses TRBV9 with TRBJ2-3; the match to TRBD1 covers 7 bases. The CDR3 sequence is CASSVGIEPGGQYF. The CDR3 region has the DNA TGTGCCAGCAGCGTAGGGATAGAGCCAGGGGGGCAGTATTTT.